Listed here are 19 T cell receptor beta chains from one sample, sequenced in a study of blood T cell repertoires in COVID-19. TCRdb's copy holds only in-frame clones and misses some; the assay was immunoSEQ multiplex PCR. The table shows 70,000 to 90,000 clones, with around 85% occurring only once. The source material was peripheral blood. The receptor source for this set is a man aged 65 to 85 with acute or convalescent COVID-19.

V is TRBV24-1 and J is TRBJ2-2; 10 bases agree with TRBD1. This CDR3 region has 16 residues. CDR1 and CDR2 (germline): KGHDR, SFDVKD. V was pared by 4 bases and J by 2 bases, with 3 bases of the junction left unmatched. The CDR3: CATSDPTGGNTGELFF. As DNA, the CDR3 is TGTGCCACCAGTGACCCGACAGGGGGCAACACCGGGGAGCTGTTTTTT.

V and J are TRBV19 and TRBJ2-7, with 8 positions matching TRBD1. With 6 bases clipped from V and 2 bases from J, the junction kept 6 bases outside the gene matches. The CDR3 loop spans 14 amino acids. Germline lookup yields CDR1 LNHDA and CDR2 SQIVND (reference sequence). CDR3 protein: CASRRTGRTYEQYF. The CDR3 DNA reads as TGTGCCAGTAGACGGACAGGGAGGACCTACGAGCAGTACTTC.

The gene calls are TRBV29-1 and TRBJ2-4; D call uncertain. CDR3 length equals 12 residues. Between the trimmed V and J ends, which lost 4 bases and 1 base, there was a span of 5 bases. In germline, CDR1 is SQVTM, CDR2 ANQGSEA. CDR3 loop: CSVVAAKNIQYF. CDR3 nucleotides: TGCAGCGTTGTCGCGGCCAAAAACATTCAGTACTTC.

The V and J genes are TRBV29-1 and TRBJ2-5, with TRBD1 as a possible D gene (6 bases). The CDR3 totals 13 residues. Between the trimmed V and J ends, which lost 4 bases and 5 bases, there was a span of 14 bases. Per germline, CDR1 SQVTM and CDR2 ANQGSEA. The CDR3 DNA sequence: TGCAGCGTTGGGGGCAGGGGCGGGGAGACCCAGTACTTC. Protein: CSVGGRGGETQYF.

J is TRBJ1-1 and V is TRBV11-2; unclear D gene. Germline lookup yields CDR1 SGHAT and CDR2 FQNNGV. The CDR3 is made up of 14 amino acids. Trimming cost V 1 base and J 5 bases, with 11 bases left between them. The DNA for the CDR3 is TGTGCCAGCAGCTTAGGAGTGGCGGGGACTGAAGCTTTCTTT. Its translation: CASSLGVAGTEAFF.

The rearrangement links TRBV12-3 or TRBV12-4 to TRBJ1-1, with D maybe TRBD1 (6 bases). The CDR3 spans 12 residues. V was shortened by 8 bases and J by 4 bases, with 11 bases between the two germline ends. The CDR3 loop reads CASVQGITEAFF. Here the CDR3 DNA reads TGTGCCAGCGTCCAGGGGATCACTGAAGCTTTCTTT.

The chain uses TRBV3-1 (or the pseudogene TRBV3-2) and TRBJ1-4; D is unclear. The germline V gene encodes CDR1 LGHDT and CDR2 YNNKEL (reference sequence). Trimming stripped 8 bases from V and 8 bases from J, with 9 bases between. This CDR3 spans 11 amino acids. In DNA form, the CDR3 reads TGTGCCAGCTCCAGTATAGAAAAACTGTTTTTT. It translates to CASSSIEKLFF.

V is TRBV5-6 and J is TRBJ2-4, with a possible D match to TRBD1 (6 bases). Looked up from germline, CDR1 is SGHDT and CDR2 is YYEEEE. CDR3 length equals 15 residues. Trimming removed 0 bases from V and 6 bases from J, with 13 bases in between. CDR3 sequence (DNA): TGTGCCAGCAGCTTGGCCCAGGGGTCCTTAAACATTCAGTACTTC. Residues: CASSLAQGSLNIQYF.

The gene calls are TRBV10-3 and TRBJ2-1; possible D gene TRBD1, 6 bases. The CDR3 covers 11 residues. The germline V gene encodes CDR1 ENHRY and CDR2 SYGVKD. With 8 bases removed from V and 4 bases from J, the gap between germline ends came to 6 bases. CDR3 bases: TGTGCCATCGGACAGTACAATGAGCAGTTCTTC. The encoded protein is CAIGQYNEQFF.

V is TRBV27 and J is TRBJ1-1; D ambiguous. The CDR3 runs 13 residues. V was pared by 5 bases and J by 6 bases, with 13 bases between. The V gene's germline CDR1 is MNHEY and CDR2 SMNVEV (reference sequence). The CDR3 spells CASSVWRGAEAFF. The CDR3 DNA sequence: TGTGCCAGCAGTGTATGGAGAGGCGCTGAAGCTTTCTTT.

The V call is TRBV28, the J call TRBJ2-1; 8 bases map to TRBD2. The trim removed 6 bases at V and 0 bases at J, leaving 10 bases unmatched. The CDR3 is 17 amino acids. Germline assignment: CDR1 MDHEN and CDR2 SYDVKM. CDR3 sequence (DNA): TGTGCCAGCAGGGCCAGCGGGGGCCTGAGCTCCTACAATGAGCAGTTCTTC. Translating gives CASRASGGLSSYNEQFF.

V and J are TRBV9 and TRBJ2-5; 7 positions match TRBD2. Trimming took 4 bases from V and 7 from J; bases not matched to a gene: 4. Germline values: CDR1 SGDLS, CDR2 YYNGEE. The CDR3 runs 12 residues. The CDR3 is CASSPPGGTQYF. The CDR3 DNA reads as TGTGCCAGCAGCCCCCCGGGAGGGACCCAGTACTTC.

The chain has TRBV2 and TRBJ2-2; TRBD1 agrees at 12 bases. Germline loops: CDR1 SNHLY, CDR2 FYNNEI. With V trimmed by 6 bases and J by 5 bases, 7 bases remained unmatched. The CDR3 loop spans 16 amino acids. CDR3 bases: TGTGCCAGCAGCTACGGGACAGGGGGCGGAACCGGGGAGCTGTTTTTT. Protein sequence: CASSYGTGGGTGELFF.

This chain joins TRBV28 and TRBJ1-2; D is unresolved. V lost 10 bases and J 1 base, leaving 7 bases between the germline ends. Germline lookup yields CDR1 MDHEN and CDR2 SYDVKM. The CDR3 spans 11 residues. The CDR3 protein is CATELNYGYTF. The CDR3 DNA sequence: TGTGCCACCGAACTTAACTATGGCTACACCTTC.

The CDR3 DNA is TGTGCCAGCAGCTTAGGCGGGGGGGCATTAACCGGGGAGCTGTTTTTT. Translated, it gives CASSLGGGALTGELFF. V usage is TRBV11-2 and J usage is TRBJ2-2; 9 nucleotides align to TRBD2. V lost 1 base to trimming and J lost 5 bases; unmatched junction nucleotides: 5. CDR3 length: 16 amino acids. CDR1 is SGHAT, CDR2 FQNNGV, per germline.

The genes are TRBV4-1 and TRBJ2-3; TRBD1 agrees at 9 bases. J gave up 4 bases and V 6 bases, and 11 bases lay outside the gene matches. Germline CDR1 reads MGHRA; CDR2 reads YSYEKL. This CDR3 has 16 residues. CDR3 DNA: TGCGCCAGCAGTCGACCGACAGGGGGGATGGCAGATACGCAGTATTTT. As protein: CASSRPTGGMADTQYF.

The rearrangement links TRBV5-1 to TRBJ2-1; TRBD1 aligns across 10 bases. CDR3 length: 15 residues. With 4 bases clipped from V and 2 bases from J, the junction kept 3 bases outside the gene matches. Germline-derived CDR1 and CDR2 are SGHRS and YFSETQ. CDR3 DNA: TGCGCCAGCAGCACAGGACAGGGGGCCTACAATGAGCAGTTCTTC. Translation gives CASSTGQGAYNEQFF.

CDR3 sequence reads: CASSLEGGDTGELFF. Written as DNA, the CDR3 is TGTGCCAGCAGCTTAGAAGGGGGGGACACCGGGGAGCTGTTTTTT. V usage is TRBV7-6 and J usage is TRBJ2-2; possibly TRBD2 for D (7 bases). The CDR3 extends over 15 amino acids. The germline V and J ends were trimmed by 1 base and 3 bases, with 9 bases remaining between them. Germline-derived CDR1 and CDR2 are SGHVS and FNYEAQ.

This rearrangement joins TRBV6-5 to TRBJ2-3; D may be TRBD2 (5 bases). The V end lost 1 base, the J end lost 3 bases, and 11 bases lay between the germline ends. The germline V gene has CDR1 MNHEY and CDR2 SVGAGI. The CDR3 runs 15 residues. CDR3 bases: TGTGCCAGCAGTTACTTAGGAGAGGGTACAGATACGCAGTATTTT. Translated, it gives CASSYLGEGTDTQYF.